This entry describes one TCR beta chain. The antigen remains unidentified. Profiled with immunoSEQ multiplex PCR; TCRdb holds only in-frame clones, not every one. Of about 130,000 clones in the sample, less than 95% were seen once. These data originate in a study of OX40 agonist ivuxolimab in advanced cancers. Study background: Ivuxolimab is a fully human IgG2 antibody that activates OX40 (CD134). Every 2 weeks, patients got intravenous ivuxolimab at one of six dose levels (0.01-10 mg/kg). Overall study results and limits: Mean expanded clone counts were higher in CD8+ than CD4+ T cells.

This CDR3 has 16 amino acids. The germline gives CDR1 LNHDA, CDR2 SQIVND (reference sequence). V dropped 5 bases and J dropped 5 bases, with 21 bases sitting between them. The chain joins TRBV19 to TRBJ2-5; D is possibly TRBD1 (7 bases). The clonotype originates from an adult with an advanced solid tumor such as melanoma, head and neck, liver or kidney cancer. Sample: CD4+ or CD8+ T cells sorted from blood, taken in a trial of the OX40 agonist ivuxolimab. Here the CDR3 reads CASSSLAQGGRETQYF. The CDR3 coding sequence is TGTGCCAGTAGTTCCTTAGCGCAGGGGGGACGGGAGACCCAGTACTTC.